The clone carrying this T cell receptor beta chain occurred a few times. As yet, its antigen is unknown. The data are from a study of beta chain features in type 1 diabetes. Study at large: Regarding age, gender and cell yields, patients proved similar to healthy donors. Study-wide results and caveats: Researchers report that Type 1 diabetes patients had moderately but significantly shorter TCRB CDR3s across all four CD4+ subsets.

This CDR3 has 15 amino acids. Trimming removed 3 bases from V and 0 bases from J, with 9 bases in between. The germline CDR1 and CDR2 sequences are MNHEY and SMNVEV (reference sequence). Expressed TCRB transcripts got sequenced, as all isolated RNA was reverse transcribed. Data came from immunoSEQ multiplex PCR; TCRdb stores just in-frame clones and leaves some out. The table lists about 640,000 clones, around 12% of them singletons, with 0.095% to 0.15% in the top ten. It was via CD45RO/CCR7/CD25/CD127/CD95/CD27 that CD4+ naive, central memory, regulatory and stem cell-like memory cells were sorted.

The source material was naive CD4+ T cells from blood. The chain recombines TRBV27 with TRBJ1-5; TRBD1 is a possible D gene (5 bases). This receptor was taken from a man aged 30 to 39 with type 1 diabetes. For the CDR3, the DNA is TGTGCCAGCAGTTTTCGGGACGGTAGCAATCAGCCCCAGCATTTT. It is translated as CASSFRDGSNQPQHF.